Below, one T cell receptor (beta chain) is given with its context. The antigen remains unidentified. This record belongs to a study of post-analysis software for immune sequencing data. Overall study: Several disease courses (relapsing-remitting, secondary progressive and progressive-relapsing) of multiple sclerosis were included. Study outcomes and limitations: Relative to controls, patients had roughly five TRBV segments at higher frequency, with TRBV5-6, TRBV5-1 and TRBV20-1 among these.

cDNA libraries of TCR beta carried unique molecular identifiers. Yield was roughly 0.5 million cDNA molecules from approximately 0.91 to 9.4 million T cells. TCRdb processed the PCR reads anew with MiXCR; each CDR3 protein has one entry. The sample yields around 770,000 distinct CDR3 sequences, roughly 46% seen once. Trimming at V came to 3 bases and at J to 2 bases, leaving 1 base not matched to a gene. This CDR3 is built from 15 residues. The germline gives CDR1 LNHNV, CDR2 YYDKDF (reference sequence). The rearrangement links TRBV15 to TRBJ2-1; 10 nucleotides line up with TRBD1. Sample: blood. This receptor was identified in a girl aged 10-17 years with multiple sclerosis. CDR3: CATSRTGGAYNEQFF. CDR3 in DNA: TGTGCCACCAGCAGGACAGGGGGCGCCTACAATGAGCAGTTCTTC. Looking up the rest from reference TRBV15 and TRBJ2-1 gives the full variable domain: DAMVIQNPRYQVTQFGKPVTLSCSQTLNHNVMYWYQQKSSQAPKLLFHYYDKDFNNEADTPDNFQSRRPNTSFCFLDIRSPGLGDTAMYLCATSRTGGAYNEQFFGPGTRLTVL.